The 23 T cell receptor beta chains reported below all come from one sample, sequenced in a study of blood T cell repertoires in COVID-19. Assay used: immunoSEQ multiplex PCR; TCRdb lists only in-frame clones, some missing. The sample comprises about 140,000 clones, around nine tenths of which are singletons, and 10% rests with the top ten. The sequenced sample was peripheral blood. The receptors derive from a man aged 55 to 70 with active or convalescent COVID-19.

The CDR3 loop is CASSIGPGLNTEAFF. The CDR3 DNA follows: TGTGCCAGTAGTATAGGCCCGGGGTTGAACACTGAAGCTTTCTTT. This rearrangement joins TRBV19 to TRBJ1-1; D is uncertain. V lost 1 base and J 0 bases, leaving 9 bases between the germline ends. The germline gives CDR1 LNHDA, CDR2 SQIVND (reference sequence). The CDR3 runs 15 residues.

The chain links TRBV4-3 to TRBJ1-2; 10 bases align to TRBD1. V was clipped by 1 base and J by 4 bases; unmatched bases: 9. Germline V gene data show CDR1 as LGHNA and CDR2 as YSLEER. The CDR3 covers 17 residues. CDR3 nucleotides: TGCGCCAGCAGCCAAGTTGGGGTCCGGGACAGGGGCTATGGCTACACCTTC. This sequence encodes CASSQVGVRDRGYGYTF.

Written as DNA, the CDR3 is TGTGCCAGCAGCTTAGGAACAAATAACTATGGCTACACCTTC. Amino acid sequence: CASSLGTNNYGYTF. The chain employs TRBV7-9 and TRBJ1-2, with D hard to call. Looked up from germline, CDR1 is SEHNR and CDR2 is FQNEAQ (reference sequence). The V gene lost 1 base and the J gene lost 1 base, with 7 bases spanning the gap. This CDR3 comprises 14 residues.

The chain carries TRBV11-2 and TRBJ1-4; 7 bases are shared with TRBD1. V trimming: 6 bases; J trimming: 4 bases; junction bases outside the gene matches: 8. This CDR3 region has 15 residues. The germline gives CDR1 SGHAT, CDR2 FQNNGV. CDR3 region: CASRRSRDSNEKLFF. CDR3 sequence (DNA): TGTGCCAGCAGACGTTCCCGGGACAGTAATGAAAAACTGTTTTTT.

The CDR3 DNA sequence: TGTGCCAGCAGCGTAGGACTAGCGGGCACCGGGGAGCTGTTTTTT. Its protein product is CASSVGLAGTGELFF. The chain employs TRBV7-2 and TRBJ2-2, with 11 bases that match TRBD2. Germline assignment: CDR1 SGHTA and CDR2 FQGNSA. J was trimmed by 4 bases and V by 5 bases; bases with no gene match: 3. This CDR3 is 15 amino acids long. The full variable domain, its missing parts supplied by reference TRBV7-2 and TRBJ2-2, is GAGVSQSPSNKVTEKGKDVELRCDPISGHTALYWYRQSLGQGLEFLIYFQGNSAPDKSGLPSDRFSAERTGGSVSTLTIQRTQQEDSAVYLCASSVGLAGTGELFFGEGSRLTVL.

Only a few counts were recorded for this clone. CDR3 sequence (DNA): TGTGCCAGCAGCAATAGGGGCTATGGCTACACCTTC. It translates to CASSNRGYGYTF. The chain combines TRBV28 with TRBJ1-2, with D possibly matching TRBD1 (5 bases). The V and J ends lost 6 bases and 4 bases respectively, with 9 bases between them. Germline loops: CDR1 MDHEN, CDR2 SYDVKM. The CDR3 runs to 12 residues.

J is TRBJ2-1 and V is TRBV27, with TRBD1 as a possible D gene (6 bases). The V gene's germline CDR1 is MNHEY and CDR2 SMNVEV (reference sequence). This CDR3 comprises 15 residues. V dropped 4 bases and J dropped 1 base, with 11 bases sitting between them. The CDR3 DNA follows: TGTGCCAGCAGTTCGGGACACGCGTCCTACAATGAGCAGTTCTTC. It is translated as CASSSGHASYNEQFF.

CDR3 DNA sequence: TGTGCCAGCAGCCTCGGACAGACTAACTACGAGCAGTACTTC. Its translation is CASSLGQTNYEQYF. The J gene is TRBJ2-7, the V gene TRBV7-9; D perhaps matches TRBD1 (6 bases). In germline, CDR1 is SEHNR, CDR2 FQNEAQ (reference sequence). The V gene lost 5 bases and the J gene lost 3 bases, with 14 bases spanning the gap. The CDR3 extends over 14 amino acids.

The chain uses TRBV7-2 and TRBJ2-3, with no clear D. The germline V and J ends were trimmed by 2 bases and 7 bases, with 10 bases remaining between them. The germline CDR1 and CDR2 sequences are SGHTA and FQGNSA. This CDR3 spans 13 amino acids. Written as DNA, the CDR3 is TGTGCCAGCAGCTTAAGCCCCACTCATACGCAGTATTTT. Translated, it gives CASSLSPTHTQYF.

The CDR3 DNA reads as TGTGCCTGGAGTCGAGGCAGTCGCTACGAGCAGTACTTC. This gives the protein CAWSRGSRYEQYF. The chain has TRBV30 and TRBJ2-7; no definite D call. Germline V CDR1 and CDR2: GTSNPN, SVGIG (reference sequence). This CDR3 contains 13 residues. V gave up 2 bases and J gave up 3 bases, with 11 bases separating them.

The rearrangement uses TRBV7-2 and TRBJ1-4; perhaps TRBD1 as D (5 bases). This CDR3 comprises 16 residues. Deletions cut 3 bases from V and 8 bases from J, with 19 bases between. The V gene's germline CDR1 is SGHTA and CDR2 FQGNSA. The DNA of the CDR3 is TGTGCCAGCAGCTTTTTCGGGGGGGTGAGAGGGGAAAAACTGTTTTTT. Translation: CASSFFGGVRGEKLFF.

The rearrangement uses TRBV5-1 and TRBJ2-2; D may be TRBD2 (5 bases). Germline V gene sequence: CDR1 SGHRS, CDR2 YFSETQ. Trimming stripped 1 base from V and 2 bases from J, with 9 bases between. There are 15 residues in the CDR3. The CDR3 DNA reads as TGCGCCAGCAGCTTGATAGCGACAAACACCGGGGAGCTGTTTTTT. The encoded protein is CASSLIATNTGELFF. Supplemented by reference TRBV5-1 and TRBJ2-2, the full variable domain reads KAGVTQTPRYLIKTRGQQVTLSCSPISGHRSVSWYQQTPGQGLQFLFEYFSETQRNKGNFPGRFSGRQFSNSRSEMNVSTLELGDSALYLCASSLIATNTGELFFGEGSRLTVL.

The chain has TRBV19 and TRBJ1-5, with D maybe TRBD1 (5 bases). V lost 3 bases to trimming and J lost 2 bases, with 11 bases between them. Germline CDR1 is LNHDA and CDR2 is SQIVND (reference sequence). The CDR3 has 15 amino acids. For the CDR3, the DNA is TGTGCCAGTAGTATTTTCGGCAGGGGCAATCAGCCCCAGCATTTT. This sequence encodes CASSIFGRGNQPQHF.

The table lists this clone with a few counts. V usage is TRBV14 and J usage is TRBJ2-7; D not resolved. This CDR3 comprises 15 residues. V gave up 4 bases and J gave up 0 bases, with 13 bases separating them. Germline CDR1 and CDR2: SGHDN and FVKESK. The CDR3 nucleotides read TGTGCCAGCAGCCGAAGGAGAGTCCCCTCCTACGAGCAGTACTTC. Its translation is CASSRRRVPSYEQYF. The full variable domain, its missing parts supplied by reference TRBV14 and TRBJ2-7, is EAGVTQFPSHSVIEKGQTVTLRCDPISGHDNLYWYRRVMGKEIKFLLHFVKESKQDESGMPNNRFLAERTGGTYSTLKVQPAELEDSGVYFCASSRRRVPSYEQYFGPGTRLTVT.

The rearrangement links TRBV7-3 to TRBJ2-7; D is unclear. Trimming stripped 5 bases from V and 0 bases from J, with 5 bases between. CDR3 length equals 12 residues. Germline lookup yields CDR1 SGHTA and CDR2 FQGTGA. CDR3 loop: CASSPGSYEQYF. As DNA, the CDR3 is TGTGCCAGCAGCCCAGGCTCCTACGAGCAGTACTTC.

The chain recombines TRBV15 with TRBJ2-5, with 10 positions matching TRBD2. Germline lookup yields CDR1 LNHNV and CDR2 YYDKDF (reference sequence). The CDR3 length is 14 residues. Trimming took 6 bases from V and 1 from J; bases not matched to a gene: 2. The CDR3 reads CATRAGGGQETQYF. In nucleotides, the CDR3 is TGTGCCACCAGAGCGGGAGGGGGCCAAGAGACCCAGTACTTC.

This chain joins TRBV28 and TRBJ1-4, with a weak D call TRBD1 (6 bases). Germline-derived CDR1 and CDR2 are MDHEN and SYDVKM. This CDR3 region has 16 residues. V was shortened by 5 bases and J by 7 bases, with 20 bases between the two germline ends. CDR3: CASSPPGQGRREKLFF. CDR3 nucleotides: TGTGCCAGCAGTCCCCCTGGGCAGGGGCGGCGTGAAAAACTGTTTTTT.

A single count supports this clone. The rearrangement uses TRBV3-1 (or the pseudogene TRBV3-2) and TRBJ2-4, with unresolved D. The CDR3 is 15 amino acids. Germline assignment: CDR1 LGHDT and CDR2 YNNKEL (reference sequence). Trimming removed 1 base from V and 1 base from J, with 8 bases in between. The CDR3 sequence: CASSQVLTAKNIQYF. Here the CDR3 DNA reads TGTGCCAGCAGCCAAGTACTCACGGCCAAAAACATTCAGTACTTC.

V usage is TRBV28 and J usage is TRBJ1-5, with 8 nucleotides matching TRBD1. Looked up from germline, CDR1 is MDHEN and CDR2 is SYDVKM. This CDR3 comprises 13 residues. V lost 6 bases and J lost 6; bases outside the gene matches: 4. In DNA form, the CDR3 reads TGTGCCAGCAGAACAGGGGGAGGTCAGCCCCAGCATTTT. Residues: CASRTGGGQPQHF.

This clone was detected only once. The chain combines TRBV12-5 with TRBJ2-1; TRBD2 matches at 8 bases. V was pared by 0 bases and J by 0 bases, with 22 bases of the junction left unmatched. Per the germline V gene, CDR1 is LGHNT and CDR2 is FRNRAP. The CDR3 extends over 23 amino acids. The CDR3 loop reads CASGLVPAGGLADRVFSYNEQFF. For the CDR3, the DNA is TGTGCTAGTGGTTTGGTACCTGCGGGCGGACTAGCCGATCGGGTGTTCTCCTACAATGAGCAGTTCTTC. The variable domain in full, with the rest retrieved from reference TRBV12-5 and TRBJ2-1, is DARVTQTPRHKVTEMGQEVTMRCQPILGHNTVFWYRQTMMQGLELLAYFRNRAPLDDSGMPKDRFSAEMPDATLATLKIQPSEPRDSAVYFCASGLVPAGGLADRVFSYNEQFFGPGTRLTVL.

The chain joins TRBV2 to TRBJ1-6; no definite D call. CDR1 SNHLY and CDR2 FYNNEI come from the germline V gene. The CDR3 spans 13 residues. Trimming pared 10 bases from V and 6 bases from J, leaving 13 bases between. The chain's CDR3 is CAKSGFGNSPLHF. CDR3 DNA sequence: TGTGCCAAATCGGGGTTTGGTAATTCACCCCTCCACTTT.

The rearrangement links TRBV15 to TRBJ1-4, with 9 bases fitting TRBD1. V shed 3 bases and J 0 bases; nucleotides not matched to a gene: 11. This CDR3 is built from 19 residues. Germline V gene sequence: CDR1 LNHNV, CDR2 YYDKDF (reference sequence). The CDR3 bases are TGTGCCACCAGCAGGTCCCGGGACAGGGTCCAAGCAACTAATGAAAAACTGTTTTTT. Encoded protein: CATSRSRDRVQATNEKLFF. Drawing the rest from reference TRBV15 and TRBJ1-4, the complete variable domain is DAMVIQNPRYQVTQFGKPVTLSCSQTLNHNVMYWYQQKSSQAPKLLFHYYDKDFNNEADTPDNFQSRRPNTSFCFLDIRSPGLGDTAMYLCATSRSRDRVQATNEKLFFGSGTQLSVL.

This clone was seen a single time. The rearrangement joins TRBV13 to TRBJ2-2, with 14 nucleotides matching TRBD2. The CDR3 loop spans 17 amino acids. Losses at the gene ends were 5 bases for V and 7 bases for J; bases not matched to a gene: 9. The germline V gene has CDR1 PRHDT and CDR2 FYEKMQ (reference sequence). This CDR3 reads CASSGRLAGGQGGELFF. The DNA for the CDR3 is TGTGCCAGCAGCGGAAGACTAGCGGGAGGGCAGGGCGGGGAGCTGTTTTTT.